The sequence of this TCR beta chain was determined in a study of lymphopenia after photon versus proton radiotherapy. Study outcomes and limitations: A bigger post-nadir fall in TCR diversity correlated inversely with survival time in deceased patients.

CDR1 and CDR2 from the germline V gene are SNHLY and FYNNEI. Trimming removed 7 bases at V and 2 bases at J, with 9 bases between. There are 12 residues in the CDR3. The count of this clone is one. Its antigen is not identified. TCRdb keeps only in-frame clones here, not all; method: immunoSEQ multiplex PCR. This table has about 58,000 clones, around 85% appearing once. The clonotype comes from a man aged 60-69 years with pancreatic cancer. Sequencing was performed on peripheral blood, taken from a patient treated with proton-based radiotherapy. The rearrangement joins TRBV2 to TRBJ2-7; D gene unclear. Written as DNA, the CDR3 is TGTGCCAGCACCAGAGACACCTACGAGCAGTACTTC. It specifies CASTRDTYEQYF.